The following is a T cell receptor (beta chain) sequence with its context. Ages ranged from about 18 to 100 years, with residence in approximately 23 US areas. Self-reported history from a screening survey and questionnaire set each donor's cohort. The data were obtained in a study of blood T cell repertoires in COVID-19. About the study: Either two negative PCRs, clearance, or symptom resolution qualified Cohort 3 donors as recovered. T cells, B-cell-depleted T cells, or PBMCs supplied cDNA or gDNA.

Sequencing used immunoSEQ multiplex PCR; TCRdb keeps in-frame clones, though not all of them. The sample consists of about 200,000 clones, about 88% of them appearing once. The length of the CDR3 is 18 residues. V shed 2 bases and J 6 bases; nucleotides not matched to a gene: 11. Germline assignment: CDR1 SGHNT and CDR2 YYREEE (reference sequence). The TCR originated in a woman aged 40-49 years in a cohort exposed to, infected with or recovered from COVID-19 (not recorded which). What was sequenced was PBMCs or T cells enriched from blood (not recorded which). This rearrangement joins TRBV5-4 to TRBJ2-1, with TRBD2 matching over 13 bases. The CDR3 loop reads CASSLGTSGVALVNEQFF. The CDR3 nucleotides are TGTGCCAGCAGCTTAGGGACTAGCGGGGTTGCTCTTGTCAATGAGCAGTTCTTC.